Listed here is a single TCR beta chain. In the original analysis: Estimates of nucleated cell counts were drawn from the amplification of reference gene primers. Some clones are missing from TCRdb's copy, which holds only in-frame ones; the method was immunoSEQ multiplex PCR. D and trimming come from the DNA, and the V and J calls and clone size come from that table. This sample has 45,000 to 55,000 clones, with around 68% found just once. These data are taken from a study of blood T cell repertoires in COVID-19. Study overall: The United States, Italy and Spain provided the acute and convalescent COVID-19 samples. Sources were T cells, B-cell-depleted T cells, or PBMCs; the material itself was cDNA or gDNA.

The CDR3 has 16 amino acids. CDR1 is MGHRA and CDR2 is YSYEKL in the germline V gene. With V trimmed by 3 bases and J by 3 bases, 9 bases remained unmatched. This receptor was identified in a woman in her seventies with acute or convalescent COVID-19. The sample consisted of peripheral blood. This chain joins TRBV4-1 and TRBJ2-7; 9 bases match TRBD2. The CDR3 loop reads CASSHLLAGANYEQYF. CDR3 nucleotide sequence: TGCGCCAGCAGCCATCTTTTAGCGGGAGCGAACTACGAGCAGTACTTC.